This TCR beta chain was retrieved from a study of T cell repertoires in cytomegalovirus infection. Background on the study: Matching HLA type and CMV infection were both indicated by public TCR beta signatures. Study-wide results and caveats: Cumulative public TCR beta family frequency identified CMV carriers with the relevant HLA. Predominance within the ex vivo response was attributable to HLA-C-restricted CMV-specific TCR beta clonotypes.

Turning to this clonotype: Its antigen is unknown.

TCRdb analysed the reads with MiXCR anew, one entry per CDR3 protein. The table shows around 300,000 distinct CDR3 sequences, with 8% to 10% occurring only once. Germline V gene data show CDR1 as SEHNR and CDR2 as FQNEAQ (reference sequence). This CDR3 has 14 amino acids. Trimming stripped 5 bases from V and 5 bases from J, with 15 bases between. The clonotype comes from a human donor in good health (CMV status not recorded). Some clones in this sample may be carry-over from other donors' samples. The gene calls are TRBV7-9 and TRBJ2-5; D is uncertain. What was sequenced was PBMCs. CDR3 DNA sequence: TGTGCCAGCAGCCTCCGTCTAGACGGGGAGACCCAGTACTTC. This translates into CASSLRLDGETQYF.